Presented here are 19 T cell receptor beta chains from one specimen sequenced in a study of blood T cells in healthy people across ages. A J-beta primer mix and a sample-barcoded 5' primer were used in a second PCR of about 6 to 12 cycles. MiXCR, run by TCRdb on the 5' RACE reads, gives a single entry per CDR3 protein. This table holds hundreds of thousands of distinct CDR3 sequences, about 32% found once. What was sequenced was blood. Receptor source: an elderly woman in good health.

This clonotype was detected many times. V gene TRBV4-2 combines with J gene TRBJ2-5, with TRBD2 as a possible D gene (6 bases). V lost 0 bases and J lost 6, with 17 bases in between. Germline loops: CDR1 LGHNA, CDR2 YNFKEQ. The CDR3 covers 16 residues. The CDR3 nucleotides read TGTGCCAGCAGCCAAGAAAGGGGCGGGGTAACAAAGACCCAGTACTTC. Translated: CASSQERGGVTKTQYF.

A note on this clonotype: A read error may be the cause here, since a much bigger clone is one base away. This chain links TRBV7-2 with TRBJ2-1, with 14 bases identical to TRBD2. The V segment lost 5 bases and the J segment 7 bases; nucleotides outside the gene matches: 4. The CDR3 sequence is 15 residues long. Germline V lookup: CDR1 SGHTA, CDR2 FQGNSA. CDR3 protein: CASSQTSGGANEQFF. The CDR3 DNA reads as TGTGCCAGCAGCCAGACTAGCGGGGGGGCAAATGAGCAGTTCTTC.

The rearrangement links TRBV6-1 to TRBJ1-2; 7 bases align to TRBD1. Per the germline V gene, CDR1 is MNHNS and CDR2 is SASEGT. The ends lost 6 bases at V and 4 bases at J; junction bases unmatched: 8. The CDR3 is 14 residues long. CDR3 region: CASSTGDQRYGYTF. CDR3 sequence (DNA): TGTGCCAGCAGCACAGGGGACCAACGCTATGGCTACACCTTC.

The table lists this clonotype with a count of one. This chain uses TRBV7-2 with TRBJ2-1, with 10 nucleotides matching TRBD2. The CDR3 extends over 15 amino acids. Germline V lookup: CDR1 SGHTA, CDR2 FQGNSA. Trimming removed 5 bases from V and 9 bases from J; junction bases left unmatched: 10. Here the CDR3 DNA reads TGTGCCAGCAGCCAAGACTCTAGCGGGAGTAGTGAGCAGTTCTTC. Amino acid sequence: CASSQDSSGSSEQFF.

The chain recombines TRBV19 with TRBJ2-3; D gene unclear. The germline gives CDR1 LNHDA, CDR2 SQIVND (reference sequence). The CDR3 runs to 13 residues. V was trimmed by 2 bases and J by 5 bases, leaving 8 bases between them. CDR3 region: CASSINYLDTQYF. CDR3 sequence (DNA): TGTGCCAGTAGTATAAATTATCTAGATACGCAGTATTTT. Using reference TRBV19 and TRBJ2-3 for the parts outside the CDR3, the full variable domain is DGGITQSPKYLFRKEGQNVTLSCEQNLNHDAMYWYRQDPGQGLRLIYYSQIVNDFQKGDIAEGYSVSREKKESFPLTVTSAQKNPTAFYLCASSINYLDTQYFGPGTRLTVL.

This clonotype was counted many times. The V and J genes are TRBV12-3 or TRBV12-4 and TRBJ1-2; 8 nucleotides match TRBD1. The CDR3 covers 12 residues. The J segment lost 5 bases and the V segment lost 5 bases, leaving 1 base of the junction unmatched. The CDR3 DNA is TGTGCCAGCAGTCGGGACAGGTATGGCTACACCTTC. It is translated as CASSRDRYGYTF.

This clonotype was counted many times. This rearrangement joins TRBV5-1 to TRBJ1-5; no definite D call. With 0 bases removed from V and 9 bases from J, the gap between germline ends came to 13 bases. Germline assignment: CDR1 SGHRS and CDR2 YFSETQ. This CDR3 has 14 residues. DNA of the CDR3: TGCGCCAGCAGCTTGGAGGGCGGAAAAACGCCCCAGCATTTT. This translates into CASSLEGGKTPQHF.

The J gene is TRBJ1-3, the V gene TRBV7-9, with a tentative D call TRBD1 (5 bases). Germline V gene lookup returns CDR1 SEHNR and CDR2 FQNEAQ (reference sequence). CDR3 length: 17 amino acids. V was pared by 4 bases and J by 1 base, with 17 bases between. The CDR3 coding sequence is TGTGCCAGCAGCTCGGGACCGGACTCCATATCTGGAAACACCATATATTTT. The encoded protein is CASSSGPDSISGNTIYF.

The table lists this clonotype with a few counts. This chain joins TRBV2 and TRBJ1-2; D unresolved. This CDR3 has 14 amino acids. The V end lost 3 bases, the J end lost 3 bases, and 11 bases lay between the germline ends. The V gene's germline CDR1 is SNHLY and CDR2 FYNNEI. CDR3 bases: TGTGCCAGCAGTGACTCGGGCGGATACTATGGCTACACCTTC. It specifies CASSDSGGYYGYTF. Based on the CDR3 plus reference TRBV2 and TRBJ1-2, the full variable domain is EPEVTQTPSHQVTQMGQEVILRCVPISNHLYFYWYRQILGQKVEFLVSFYNNEISEKSEIFDDQFSVERPDGSNFTLKIRSTKLEDSAMYFCASSDSGGYYGYTFGSGTRLTVV.

The chain couples TRBV9 to TRBJ2-3; tentative D call: TRBD1 (6 bases). The V end was cut by 4 bases, the J end by 2 bases, with 11 bases between. The CDR3 spans 14 residues. In germline, CDR1 is SGDLS, CDR2 YYNGEE. The CDR3 loop reads CASSLRTVTDTQYF. CDR3 nucleotides: TGTGCCAGCAGCCTCAGGACAGTCACAGATACGCAGTATTTT.

Points on this clonotype: Being one base from a much bigger clone, this may be a read error. The chain employs TRBV10-3 and TRBJ2-5; no clear D. Trimming left V 6 bases short and J 1 base short, with 12 bases between. Germline CDR1 reads ENHRY; CDR2 reads SYGVKD. The CDR3 contains 14 residues. CDR3 protein: CAIREGTLQETQYF. DNA for the CDR3: TGTGCCATCAGGGAAGGTACACTCCAAGAGACCCAGTACTTC.

This clonotype has a single count. V is TRBV20-1 and J is TRBJ2-5; 9 bases map to TRBD2. Germline-derived CDR1 and CDR2 are DFQATT and SNEGSKA (reference sequence). The CDR3 loop spans 14 amino acids. Germline trimming cut 3 bases from V and 4 bases from J; bases unmatched to any gene: 6. CDR3 nucleotides: TGCAGTGCTAGCACTATAGCGGGGGCAGAGACCCAGTACTTC. Its translation is CSASTIAGAETQYF.

This clonotype was detected a few times. This chain joins TRBV11-2 and TRBJ2-3; D is ambiguous. Germline values: CDR1 SGHAT, CDR2 FQNNGV. The CDR3 covers 14 residues. Trimming cost V 0 bases and J 2 bases, with 6 bases left between them. The CDR3 DNA sequence: TGTGCCAGCAGCTTAGATCGGCTCACAGATACGCAGTATTTT. This translates into CASSLDRLTDTQYF.

This clonotype has at least ten counts. The J gene is TRBJ2-1, the V gene TRBV6-2 or TRBV6-3; no reliable D call. The V end was cut by 4 bases, the J end by 4 bases, with 14 bases between. Germline V CDR1 and CDR2: MNHEY, SVGEGT. The length of the CDR3 is 15 residues. CDR3 sequence (DNA): TGTGCCAGCAGTTTCCAGCGATCTGCTTACAATGAGCAGTTCTTC. Its protein is CASSFQRSAYNEQFF.

This clonotype was seen at least ten times. The chain links TRBV20-1 to TRBJ1-5; perhaps TRBD1 as D (6 bases). CDR3 length: 16 residues. Germline CDR1 is DFQATT and CDR2 is SNEGSKA (reference sequence). V was pared by 0 bases and J by 3 bases, with 15 bases between. The CDR3 DNA sequence: TGCAGTGCTAGAGATCCCCGGACAGTCTCCAATCAGCCCCAGCATTTT. Encoded protein: CSARDPRTVSNQPQHF.

This clonotype has a count of ten or more. The gene calls are TRBV20-1 and TRBJ1-2; TRBD1 is a possible D gene (6 bases). V gave up 0 bases and J gave up 4 bases, with 9 bases separating them. CDR3 size: 13 residues. Germline CDR1 DFQATT, CDR2 SNEGSKA (reference sequence). CDR3 sequence (DNA): TGCAGTGCTAGAGATCGAGGGGGCTATGGCTACACCTTC. It yields the protein CSARDRGGYGYTF.

This clonotype was recorded at least ten times. The chain is built from TRBV15 and TRBJ1-5, with a weak D call TRBD1 (6 bases). Germline CDR1 is LNHNV and CDR2 is YYDKDF (reference sequence). Between the trimmed V and J ends, which lost 5 bases and 7 bases, there was a span of 18 bases. This CDR3 is built from 15 residues. The CDR3 reads CATSGVGRGDQPQHF. In DNA, the CDR3 is TGTGCCACCAGCGGGGTCGGCAGGGGAGACCAGCCCCAGCATTTT.

This clonotype occurred many times. The V call is TRBV7-9, the J call TRBJ2-1; no clear D gene. Per the germline V gene, CDR1 is SEHNR and CDR2 is FQNEAQ (reference sequence). V shed 4 bases and J shed 0 bases, with 10 bases lying between them. The CDR3 contains 15 residues. The CDR3 sequence: CASSSDPSSYNEQFF. CDR3 sequence (DNA): TGTGCCAGCAGCTCGGACCCTAGCTCCTACAATGAGCAGTTCTTC.

This clonotype came up many times. The chain couples TRBV14 to TRBJ2-5, with TRBD1 matching 7 bases. The V gene's germline CDR1 is SGHDN and CDR2 FVKESK. This CDR3 is built from 15 residues. V lost 0 bases to trimming and J lost 2 bases; unmatched junction nucleotides: 3. This chain's CDR3 is CASSQDGRGQETQYF. For the CDR3, the DNA is TGTGCCAGCAGCCAAGACGGCAGGGGGCAAGAGACCCAGTACTTC.